This TCR beta chain stems from a study of shared clonotypes between healthy human individuals. Everyone who donated was a Caucasian adult who lived in Nashville, Tennessee. Regarding the study as a whole: Investigators collected only blood, and repertoires in tissues likely differ. The donor pool, a small one, limited the genetic and exposure-history diversity represented.

A word on this clone: Its cognate antigen is unknown. This same CDR3 is encoded by further DNA sequences in the sample.

Germline CDR1 reads KGHSH; CDR2 reads LQKENI. The CDR3 has 12 residues. V lost 2 bases, J lost 4 bases, and 4 bases lay in between. Genomic DNA from each subset was divided evenly over several immunoSEQ plates. Clones were read by immunoSEQ multiplex PCR, and TCRdb kept only the in-frame ones, dropping some. Of 450,000 to 600,000 clones listed, around 74% are singletons. V usage is TRBV18 and J usage is TRBJ2-3; D ambiguous. The material sequenced was PBMCs. The TCR originated in a woman aged 35 to 49 in good health. Some clones in this sample may be carry-over from other donors' samples. The CDR3 nucleotides read TGTGCCAGCTCACCATCCTCAGATACGCAGTATTTT. Protein sequence: CASSPSSDTQYF.